The 29 T cell receptor beta chains in this list originate from one sample, sequenced in a study of graft-versus-host responses after intestinal transplantation. These receptors have no known antigen. TCRdb's copy holds only in-frame clones and misses some; the assay was immunoSEQ multiplex PCR. The table lists some 64,000 clones, 85% to 95% of them singletons, with about 1.8% in the top ten. This specimen consisted of unstimulated CD8+ T cells sorted from spleen or lymph node cells, obtained before transplant. These receptors were taken from a human donor who was the organ donor for an intestinal transplant.

This clone was seen only a few times. This chain links TRBV21-1 with TRBJ2-1; the table's D call, TRBD2, was not checked against the DNA. TRBV21-1 is termed a pseudogene. CDR3 length equals 17 residues. The CDR3 sequence: CASSKVWRLADYNEQFF. In nucleotides, the CDR3 is TGTGCCAGCAGCAAAGTTTGGAGGCTAGCAGATTACAATGAGCAGTTCTTC.

Sample share makes this clone medium-sized. The V call is TRBV10-3, the J call TRBJ2-6, with D perhaps matching TRBD1 (6 bases). Trimming pared 0 bases from V and 0 bases from J, leaving 15 bases between. The CDR3 has 19 residues. In germline, CDR1 is ENHRY, CDR2 SYGVKD. The CDR3 DNA is TGTGCCATCAGTGAGTCGAAGGAACAGGGCAGCTCTGGGGCCAACGTCCTGACTTTC. Its translation is CAISESKEQGSSGANVLTF.

The chain links TRBV7-2 to TRBJ1-5, with D tentatively TRBD1 (6 bases). The CDR3 is 16 residues long. Trimming removed 5 bases at V and 7 bases at J, with 21 bases between. Germline CDR1 SGHTA, CDR2 FQGNSA. The CDR3 is CASSLQWAGARQPQHF. CDR3 nucleotide sequence: TGTGCCAGCAGCCTCCAATGGGCGGGGGCCAGACAGCCCCAGCATTTT.

Of note for this clone: Other DNA sequences in the same sample also yield this CDR3. The CDR3 loop is CASSLRGSGNTIYF. CDR3 nucleotides: TGTGCCAGCAGCTTGCGGGGTTCTGGAAACACCATATATTTT. The chain uses TRBV5-4 and TRBJ1-3; D is uncertain. The CDR3 loop spans 14 amino acids. From germline, CDR1 is SGHNT and CDR2 YYREEE (reference sequence). V was cut by 1 base and J by 1 base, with 6 bases left in between.

The gene calls are TRBV5-1 and TRBJ2-7; TRBD1 is a possible D gene (6 bases). There are 15 residues in the CDR3. In germline, CDR1 is SGHRS, CDR2 YFSETQ. V was shortened by 2 bases and J by 3 bases, with 15 bases between the two germline ends. The CDR3 is CASSFRASGVYEQYF. The CDR3 region has the DNA TGCGCCAGCAGCTTCCGGGCCTCAGGGGTCTACGAGCAGTACTTC.

This chain links TRBV19 with TRBJ1-2; D possibly corresponds to TRBD1 (5 bases). Trimming took off 6 bases at V and 3 bases at J, with 14 bases between the two ends. Per germline, CDR1 LNHDA and CDR2 SQIVND (reference sequence). The CDR3 spans 14 residues. The CDR3 DNA is TGTGCCAGTAGCATCAGGGTTTCCGACTATGGCTACACCTTC. Its protein is CASSIRVSDYGYTF.

The chain has TRBV28 and TRBJ1-5, with no clear D. The CDR3 contains 13 residues. Between the trimmed V and J ends, which lost 3 bases and 4 bases, there was a span of 7 bases. Germline V lookup: CDR1 MDHEN, CDR2 SYDVKM. CDR3 sequence: CASSLSLNQPQHF. The DNA for the CDR3 is TGTGCCAGCAGTTTGAGCCTAAATCAGCCCCAGCATTTT.

The rearrangement uses TRBV7-3 and TRBJ2-3; 12 bases are a match to TRBD1. Germline V gene data show CDR1 as SGHTA and CDR2 as FQGTGA. CDR3 size: 17 residues. The V gene end was trimmed by 2 bases and the J gene end by 5 bases; junction bases not matched to a gene: 8. The CDR3 reads CASSLSTGQGAIDTQYF. The CDR3 DNA is TGTGCCAGCAGCTTATCGACGGGACAGGGGGCCATAGATACGCAGTATTTT.

The chain links TRBV6-5 to TRBJ2-7, with TRBD2 identical over 7 bases. Germline CDR1 reads MNHEY; CDR2 reads SVGAGI. Unmatched junction bases numbered 11, after V lost 6 bases and J lost 6 bases. This CDR3 comprises 14 residues. The CDR3 protein is CASSPFREVTEQYF. DNA for the CDR3: TGTGCCAGCAGCCCTTTTCGGGAGGTTACCGAGCAGTACTTC.

The chain has TRBV5-1 and TRBJ1-1; possible D gene TRBD1, 5 bases. This CDR3 region has 16 residues. The germline V gene encodes CDR1 SGHRS and CDR2 YFSETQ. V was trimmed by 3 bases and J by 1 base, leaving 16 bases between them. DNA for the CDR3: TGCGCCAGCAGCTCCAAACTCGACAGATCGAACACTGAAGCTTTCTTT. Its translation is CASSSKLDRSNTEAFF.

J is TRBJ2-1 and V is TRBV15; D may be TRBD2 (5 bases). The V end was cut by 0 bases, the J end by 2 bases, with 11 bases between. The germline gives CDR1 LNHNV, CDR2 YYDKDF (reference sequence). This CDR3 contains 16 residues. CDR3 sequence: CATSRDRGSPYNEQFF. Written as DNA, the CDR3 is TGTGCCACCAGCAGAGATCGAGGGAGCCCCTACAATGAGCAGTTCTTC.

CDR3 DNA: TGCGCCAGCAGCTTGGGGCAGGGCCTGACTGAAGCTTTCTTT. Residues: CASSLGQGLTEAFF. The chain employs TRBV5-1 and TRBJ1-1; TRBD1 might be the D (5 bases). CDR1 is SGHRS, CDR2 YFSETQ, per germline. CDR3 length equals 14 residues. V shed 0 bases and J shed 5 bases, with 11 bases lying between them.

The chain couples TRBV7-8 to TRBJ2-7, with 8 bases fitting TRBD2. This CDR3 comprises 16 residues. Trimming cost V 5 bases and J 3 bases; bases outside gene matches: 12. Germline V lookup: CDR1 SGHVS, CDR2 FQNEAQ. Written as DNA, the CDR3 is TGTGCCAGCAGCCACCACCGGGGGGGCCGAGTCTACGAGCAGTACTTC. Its protein product is CASSHHRGGRVYEQYF. The entire variable domain, with the rest obtained from reference TRBV7-8 and TRBJ2-7, is as follows: GAGVSQSPRYKVAKRGQDVALRCDPISGHVSLFWYQQALGQGPEFLTYFQNEAQLDKSGLPSDRFFAERPEGSVSTLKIQRTQQEDSAVYLCASSHHRGGRVYEQYFGPGTRLTVT.

The V call is TRBV9, the J call TRBJ2-3, with 16 bases that match TRBD2. Trimming cost V 4 bases and J 5 bases; bases outside gene matches: 10. The CDR3 spans 18 residues. Germline values: CDR1 SGDLS, CDR2 YYNGEE. CDR3 in DNA: TGTGCCAGCAGCAACTCGGGACTAGCGGGAGGGCCGGGAGATACGCAGTATTTT. Translated: CASSNSGLAGGPGDTQYF.

This chain links TRBV6-1 with TRBJ2-3; 9 bases are a match to TRBD1. CDR1 and CDR2 (germline): MNHNS, SASEGT. The CDR3 runs to 16 residues. V shed 3 bases and J 6 bases; nucleotides not matched to a gene: 10. The CDR3 coding sequence is TGTGCCAGCAGTGATATCTCTGGGACAGGGTCGGATACGCAGTATTTT. Its translation is CASSDISGTGSDTQYF.

Written as DNA, the CDR3 is TGTGCCAGCAGCCCGAGCGTGGAAGATACGCAGTATTTT. Translation gives CASSPSVEDTQYF. V is TRBV9 and J is TRBJ2-3; D is unclear. There are 13 residues in the CDR3. Deletions cut 4 bases from V and 5 bases from J, with 11 bases between. Germline CDR1 SGDLS, CDR2 YYNGEE.

This rearrangement joins TRBV9 to TRBJ1-2; TRBD1 agrees at 7 bases. This CDR3 contains 19 residues. Germline V gene lookup returns CDR1 SGDLS and CDR2 YYNGEE. With V trimmed by 3 bases and J by 3 bases, 20 bases remained unmatched. The CDR3 nucleotides read TGTGCCAGCAGCGCCTCAAAATCGGACAGGTCCGACACCGACTATGGCTACACCTTC. This codes for CASSASKSDRSDTDYGYTF.

This clone is a singleton in its sample. V gene TRBV7-3 combines with J gene TRBJ2-5; 8 bases fit TRBD1. The trim removed 4 bases at V and 2 bases at J, leaving 6 bases unmatched. The CDR3 is 15 amino acids. From germline, CDR1 is SGHTA and CDR2 FQGTGA. In DNA form, the CDR3 reads TGTGCCAGCAGCTCATCAGGGGGCGGGCAAGAGACCCAGTACTTC. Translated: CASSSSGGGQETQYF.

This chain uses TRBV30 with TRBJ2-1; weak D call: TRBD2 (5 bases). With 2 bases removed from V and 10 bases from J, the gap between germline ends came to 15 bases. This CDR3 region has 13 residues. Germline values: CDR1 GTSNPN, CDR2 SVGIG (reference sequence). This CDR3 reads CAWSIWTAQEQFF. CDR3 coding DNA: TGTGCCTGGAGTATCTGGACTGCCCAAGAGCAGTTCTTC. Supplemented by reference TRBV30 and TRBJ2-1, the full variable domain reads SQTIHQWPATLVQPVGSPLSLECTVEGTSNPNLYWYRQAAGRGLQLLFYSVGIGQISSEVPQNLSASRPQDRQFILSSKKLLLSDSGFYLCAWSIWTAQEQFFGPGTRLTVL.

The chain links TRBV25-1 to TRBJ2-5; D ambiguous. This CDR3 comprises 17 residues. Germline CDR1 MGHDK, CDR2 SYGVNS. V gave up 1 base and J gave up 5 bases, with 20 bases separating them. The CDR3 DNA is TGTGCCAGCAGTGAATTTTTGGGTGGCAGAGACTCGGAGACCCAGTACTTC. This gives the protein CASSEFLGGRDSETQYF. The whole variable domain, remainder taken from reference TRBV25-1 and TRBJ2-5, is EADIYQTPRYLVIGTGKKITLECSQTMGHDKMYWYQQDPGMELHLIHYSYGVNSTEKGDLSSESTVSRIRTEHFPLTLESARPSHTSQYLCASSEFLGGRDSETQYFGPGTRLLVL.

The V call is TRBV15, the J call TRBJ2-1; 10 positions match TRBD1. The CDR3 sequence is 16 residues long. Germline V lookup: CDR1 LNHNV, CDR2 YYDKDF (reference sequence). V dropped 3 bases and J dropped 7; count of bases not matched to a gene: 9. In nucleotides, the CDR3 is TGTGCCACCAGCAGTGAAAGGGACAGGGGTAAGAATGAGCAGTTCTTC. Translation gives CATSSERDRGKNEQFF.

The CDR3 DNA follows: TGTGCCAGCAGCTCGTCGGGACAGGGGACCGGGGAGCTGTTTTTT. The encoded protein is CASSSSGQGTGELFF. The V and J genes are TRBV7-9 and TRBJ2-2; the match to TRBD1 covers 10 bases. The CDR3 length is 15 residues. Germline loops: CDR1 SEHNR, CDR2 FQNEAQ (reference sequence). J gave up 5 bases and V 4 bases, and 4 bases lay outside the gene matches.

V and J are TRBV12-5 and TRBJ1-5; tentatively, D is TRBD1 (5 bases). CDR3 size: 14 residues. CDR1 is LGHNT, CDR2 FRNRAP, per germline. V dropped 5 bases and J dropped 7 bases, with 15 bases sitting between them. The CDR3 loop is CASGPKPGGQPQHF. In nucleotides, the CDR3 is TGTGCTAGTGGTCCTAAGCCGGGGGGACAGCCCCAGCATTTT.

CDR3 region: CSVGETGTGKNEQYF. The CDR3 coding sequence is TGCAGCGTTGGGGAAACAGGGACAGGGAAGAACGAGCAGTACTTC. This chain links TRBV29-1 with TRBJ2-7; 9 bases agree with TRBD1. The V segment lost 4 bases and the J segment 5 bases; nucleotides outside the gene matches: 12. Germline V gene data show CDR1 as SQVTM and CDR2 as ANQGSEA. The length of the CDR3 is 15 residues.

This chain links TRBV9 with TRBJ1-1; TRBD1 might be the D (5 bases). The V end lost 0 bases, the J end lost 3 bases, and 9 bases lay between the germline ends. The CDR3 loop spans 14 amino acids. Germline CDR1 reads SGDLS; CDR2 reads YYNGEE. The CDR3 DNA reads as TGTGCCAGCAGCGTAGTGGGGGGTTACACTGAAGCTTTCTTT. Protein sequence: CASSVVGGYTEAFF.

The V gene is TRBV21-1, the J gene TRBJ2-3; the tabulated D call, TRBD1, remains unverified against the DNA. TRBV21-1 is a pseudogene segment. The CDR3 totals 19 residues. CDR3 DNA sequence: TGTGCCAGCAGCAAAGCCCCGGGACAGACTACCTCAAACACAGATACGCAGTATTTT. Protein product: CASSKAPGQTTSNTDTQYF.

V usage is TRBV5-1 and J usage is TRBJ2-1; 7 nucleotides line up with TRBD2. The V and J ends lost 4 bases and 2 bases, in that order; junction bases with no gene match: 3. Germline V lookup: CDR1 SGHRS, CDR2 YFSETQ. The CDR3 runs to 14 residues. The CDR3 DNA reads TGCGCCAGCAGCCTAGCGGACCCCTACAATGAGCAGTTCTTC. Its translation: CASSLADPYNEQFF.

J is TRBJ1-1 and V is TRBV7-9, with D possibly TRBD1 on 5 matching bases. Trimming pared 0 bases from V and 5 bases from J, leaving 16 bases between. The CDR3 sequence is 16 residues long. From germline, CDR1 is SEHNR and CDR2 FQNEAQ (reference sequence). This CDR3 is CASSLAFWQGGTEAFF. The CDR3 bases are TGTGCCAGCAGCTTAGCGTTTTGGCAGGGTGGAACTGAAGCTTTCTTT.

The CDR3 sequence is CASSQLTGLGETQYF. The CDR3 DNA is TGTGCCAGCAGCCAACTAACAGGGTTGGGTGAGACCCAGTACTTC. This chain connects TRBV6-6 to TRBJ2-5, with D perhaps TRBD1 (6 bases). In germline, CDR1 is MNHNY, CDR2 SVGAGI (reference sequence). The V gene lost 6 bases and the J gene lost 5 bases, with 19 bases spanning the gap. The CDR3 is 15 residues long.